The 8 T cell receptor beta chains presented below share a single source sample, sequenced in a study of blood T cell repertoires in COVID-19. Generated by immunoSEQ multiplex PCR, the TCRdb table keeps only in-frame clones and is missing some. The data show under 250,000 clones, almost 90% seen once. The material sequenced was peripheral blood. The receptor source for this set is a woman aged 60-75 years with acute or convalescent COVID-19.

CDR3 bases: TGTGCCAGCAGCCACCGGACTAGCGGGACAGATGAGCAGTTCTTC. Amino acids: CASSHRTSGTDEQFF. The rearrangement uses TRBV5-4 and TRBJ2-1; TRBD2 agrees at 12 bases. The CDR3 covers 15 residues. The V segment lost 4 bases and the J segment 8 bases; nucleotides outside the gene matches: 7. Germline loops: CDR1 SGHNT, CDR2 YYREEE (reference sequence).

The chain is built from TRBV6-2 or TRBV6-3 and TRBJ1-5; D call uncertain. Trimming pared 3 bases from V and 5 bases from J, leaving 11 bases between. CDR1 and CDR2 from the germline V gene are MNHEY and SVGEGT. The CDR3 extends over 14 amino acids. DNA of the CDR3: TGTGCCAGCAGTTATCCTCAGAACGATCAGCCCCAGCATTTT. Encoded protein: CASSYPQNDQPQHF.

The J gene is TRBJ1-5, the V gene TRBV18; 7 nucleotides match TRBD1. The J segment lost 2 bases and the V segment lost 3 bases, leaving 4 bases of the junction unmatched. The CDR3 is made up of 15 amino acids. The germline gives CDR1 KGHSH, CDR2 LQKENI. This chain's CDR3 is CASSPDRAGNQPQHF. The CDR3 bases are TGTGCCAGCTCACCCGACAGGGCGGGCAATCAGCCCCAGCATTTT.

The chain uses TRBV28 and TRBJ1-6; 8 nucleotides line up with TRBD1. CDR3 length equals 15 residues. V shed 2 bases and J 7 bases; nucleotides not matched to a gene: 4. Germline CDR1 and CDR2: MDHEN and SYDVKM. For the CDR3, the DNA is TGTGCCAGCAGTTTAAGGGACAGGCTAAATTCACCCCTCCACTTT. Protein product: CASSLRDRLNSPLHF.

The chain has TRBV5-1 and TRBJ2-1, with a tentative D call TRBD1 (5 bases). This CDR3 is built from 11 residues. V was pared by 2 bases and J by 10 bases, with 7 bases between. Germline assignment: CDR1 SGHRS and CDR2 YFSETQ. The CDR3 DNA sequence: TGCGCCAGCAGCTTACAGGTGGAGCAGTTCTTC. Translating it yields CASSLQVEQFF.

The rearrangement uses TRBV18 and TRBJ1-1; weak D call: TRBD1 (6 bases). The CDR3 sequence is 15 residues long. V was pared by 3 bases and J by 3 bases, with 14 bases between. Looked up from germline, CDR1 is KGHSH and CDR2 is LQKENI. The CDR3 sequence: CASSPQGRLDTEAFF. The CDR3 region has the DNA TGTGCCAGCTCACCTCAGGGGCGGTTGGACACTGAAGCTTTCTTT.

The CDR3 here is CASSFLPQGNYGYTF. In nucleotides, the CDR3 is TGTGCCAGCAGCTTCCTTCCTCAGGGAAACTATGGCTACACCTTC. V and J are TRBV11-2 and TRBJ1-2, with a weak D call TRBD1 (5 bases). V was cut by 3 bases and J by 2 bases, with 13 bases left in between. From germline, CDR1 is SGHAT and CDR2 FQNNGV. There are 15 residues in the CDR3.

The chain is built from TRBV6-2 or TRBV6-3 and TRBJ1-2; no clear D. Trimming shortened V by 4 bases and J by 4 bases, and 13 bases separated the two germline ends. The CDR3 has 14 amino acids. Germline V gene sequence: CDR1 MNHEY, CDR2 SVGEGT. In DNA form, the CDR3 reads TGTGCCAGCAGTTGGCCTCTTGGCAGCTATGGCTACACCTTC. It encodes CASSWPLGSYGYTF.